This T cell receptor (beta chain) came from a study of T cells in Graves' hyperthyroidism and ophthalmopathy. This clonotype has ten or more counts. The TCR beta CDR3 regions underwent amplification using RNA transcripts as the source. The HTBI set primed first-round TCR CDR3 RT-PCR. TCRdb itself ran the multiplex PCR reads through MiXCR, one entry per CDR3 protein. This table has more than 350,000 distinct CDR3 sequences, 12% to 15% appearing once. Germline loops: CDR1 DFQATT, CDR2 SNEGSKA (reference sequence). This CDR3 has 11 residues. V was clipped by 6 bases and J by 13 bases; unmatched bases: 6. This clonotype was obtained from a woman between 55 and 75 years old with Graves' ophthalmopathy. V gene TRBV20-1 combines with J gene TRBJ1-6; 7 bases fit TRBD1. Material: blood. The CDR3 sequence: CSAIDRVPLHF. The CDR3 DNA reads TGCAGTGCGATCGACAGGGTTCCCCTCCACTTT.